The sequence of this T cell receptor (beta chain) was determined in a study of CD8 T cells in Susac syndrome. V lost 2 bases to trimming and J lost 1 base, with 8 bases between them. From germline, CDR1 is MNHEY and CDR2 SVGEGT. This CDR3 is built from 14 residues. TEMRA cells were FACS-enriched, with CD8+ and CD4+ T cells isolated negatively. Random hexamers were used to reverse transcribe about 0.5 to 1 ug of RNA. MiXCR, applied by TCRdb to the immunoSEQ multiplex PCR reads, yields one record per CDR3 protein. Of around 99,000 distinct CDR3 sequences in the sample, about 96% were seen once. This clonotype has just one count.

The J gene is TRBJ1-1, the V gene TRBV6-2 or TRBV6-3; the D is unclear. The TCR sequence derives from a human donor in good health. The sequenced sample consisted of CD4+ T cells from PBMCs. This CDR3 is CASSYRQENTEAFF. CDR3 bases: TGTGCCAGCAGTTACCGTCAGGAGAACACTGAAGCTTTCTTT.